This T cell receptor (beta chain) was sequenced during a study of blood T cell repertoires in COVID-19. The CDR3 totals 15 residues. The germline CDR1 and CDR2 sequences are LNHDA and SQIVND (reference sequence). Trimming left V 9 bases short and J 3 bases short, with 17 bases between. Profiled with immunoSEQ multiplex PCR; TCRdb holds only in-frame clones, not every one. This sample has some 150,000 clones; about 76% occur once, and the top ten carry 5%. Enrollment of patients from Seattle took place during active infection, with longitudinal follow-up. The origin of this receptor is a woman between 70 and 85 years old with COVID-19, enrolled during active disease. The specimen sequenced was peripheral blood. This chain connects TRBV19 to TRBJ1-4, with D maybe TRBD1 (5 bases). CDR3 DNA: TGTGCCAGCGCCAAGGCCCAGGGTGCTAATGAAAAACTGTTTTTT. Translated: CASAKAQGANEKLFF.